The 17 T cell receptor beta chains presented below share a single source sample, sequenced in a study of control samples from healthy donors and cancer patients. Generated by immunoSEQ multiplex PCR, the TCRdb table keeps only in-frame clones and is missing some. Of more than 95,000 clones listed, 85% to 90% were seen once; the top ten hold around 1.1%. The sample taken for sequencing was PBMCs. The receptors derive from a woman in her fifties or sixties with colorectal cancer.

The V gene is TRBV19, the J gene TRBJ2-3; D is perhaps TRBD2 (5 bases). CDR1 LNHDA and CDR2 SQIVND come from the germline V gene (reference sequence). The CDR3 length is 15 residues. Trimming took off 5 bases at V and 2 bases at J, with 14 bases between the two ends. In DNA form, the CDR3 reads TGTGCCAGTAGTGCTCGCTGGGAGCACACAGATACGCAGTATTTT. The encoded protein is CASSARWEHTDTQYF.

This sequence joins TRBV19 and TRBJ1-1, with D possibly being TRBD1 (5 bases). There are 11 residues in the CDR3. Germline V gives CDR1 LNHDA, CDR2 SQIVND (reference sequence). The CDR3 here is CKTQGNTEAFF. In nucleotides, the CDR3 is TGTAAGACCCAGGGCAACACTGAAGCTTTCTTT.

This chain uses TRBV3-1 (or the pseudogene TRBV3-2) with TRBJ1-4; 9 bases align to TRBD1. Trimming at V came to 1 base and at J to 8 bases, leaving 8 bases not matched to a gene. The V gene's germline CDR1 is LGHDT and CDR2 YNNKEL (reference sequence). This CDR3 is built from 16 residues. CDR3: CASSQGRWTGEEKLFF. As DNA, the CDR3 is TGTGCCAGCAGCCAAGGGCGTTGGACAGGGGAGGAAAAACTGTTTTTT.

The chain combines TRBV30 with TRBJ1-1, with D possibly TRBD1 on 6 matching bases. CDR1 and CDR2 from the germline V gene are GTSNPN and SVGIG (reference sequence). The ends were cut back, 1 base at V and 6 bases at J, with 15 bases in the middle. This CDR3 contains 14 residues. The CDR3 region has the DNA TGTGCCTGGAGTGCGGGGGGGCAGGGTTCTGAAGCTTTCTTT. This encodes CAWSAGGQGSEAFF.

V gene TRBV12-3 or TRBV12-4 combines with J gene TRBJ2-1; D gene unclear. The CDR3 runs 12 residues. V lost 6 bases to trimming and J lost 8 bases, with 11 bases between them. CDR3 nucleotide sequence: TGTGCCAGCAGCTATCACCTCCATGAGCAGTTCTTC. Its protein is CASSYHLHEQFF.

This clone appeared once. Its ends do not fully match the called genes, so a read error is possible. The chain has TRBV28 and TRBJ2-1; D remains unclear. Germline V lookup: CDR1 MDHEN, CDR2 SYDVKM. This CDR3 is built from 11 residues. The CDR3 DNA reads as TGTGCCAGCAGTGATCGGGCGATTCTGCTCTTC. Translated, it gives CASSDRAILLF.

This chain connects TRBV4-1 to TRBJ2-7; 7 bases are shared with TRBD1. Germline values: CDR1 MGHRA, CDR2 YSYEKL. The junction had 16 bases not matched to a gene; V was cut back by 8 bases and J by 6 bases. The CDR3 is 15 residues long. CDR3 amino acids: CASRPRTGPTPEQYF. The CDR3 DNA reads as TGCGCCAGCCGCCCTCGGACAGGTCCGACCCCCGAGCAGTACTTC.

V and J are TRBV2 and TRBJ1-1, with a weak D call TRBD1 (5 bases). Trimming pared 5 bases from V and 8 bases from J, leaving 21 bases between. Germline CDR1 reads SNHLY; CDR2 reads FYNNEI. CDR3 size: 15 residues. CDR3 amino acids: CASSPRDSVRVEAFF. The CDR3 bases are TGTGCCAGCAGTCCTCGGGACTCGGTAAGGGTAGAAGCTTTCTTT.

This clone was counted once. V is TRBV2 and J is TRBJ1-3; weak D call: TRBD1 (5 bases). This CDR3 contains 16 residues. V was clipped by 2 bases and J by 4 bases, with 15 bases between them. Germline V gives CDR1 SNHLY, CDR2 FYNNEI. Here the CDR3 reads CASSESRGPRGNTIYF. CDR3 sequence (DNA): TGTGCCAGCAGTGAATCTCGGGGCCCGAGGGGAAACACCATATATTTT.

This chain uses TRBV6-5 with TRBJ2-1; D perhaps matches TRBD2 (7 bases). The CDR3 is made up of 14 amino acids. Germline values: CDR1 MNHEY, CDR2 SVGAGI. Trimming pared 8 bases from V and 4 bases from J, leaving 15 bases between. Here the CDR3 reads CASGEQGGYNEQFF. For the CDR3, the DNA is TGTGCCAGCGGAGAACAGGGAGGGTACAATGAGCAGTTCTTC.

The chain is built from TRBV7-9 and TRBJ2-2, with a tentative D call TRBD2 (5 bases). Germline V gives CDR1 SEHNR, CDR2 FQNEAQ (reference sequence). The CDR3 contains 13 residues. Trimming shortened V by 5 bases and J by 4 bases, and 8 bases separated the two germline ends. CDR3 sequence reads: CASSPRGTGELFF. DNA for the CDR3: TGTGCCAGCAGCCCCCGGGGCACCGGGGAGCTGTTTTTT. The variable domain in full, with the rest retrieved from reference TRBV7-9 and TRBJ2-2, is DTGVSQNPRHKITKRGQNVTFRCDPISEHNRLYWYRQTLGQGPEFLTYFQNEAQLEKSRLLSDRFSAERPKGSFSTLEIQRTEQGDSAMYLCASSPRGTGELFFGEGSRLTVL.

The CDR3, as DNA: TGTGCCAGCAGTTTAATGGGCAGCGCTAATGAAAAACTGTTTTTT. Protein sequence: CASSLMGSANEKLFF. This chain links TRBV27 with TRBJ1-4; D ambiguous. This CDR3 spans 15 amino acids. V shed 2 bases and J shed 3 bases, with 10 bases lying between them. The germline V gene has CDR1 MNHEY and CDR2 SMNVEV (reference sequence).

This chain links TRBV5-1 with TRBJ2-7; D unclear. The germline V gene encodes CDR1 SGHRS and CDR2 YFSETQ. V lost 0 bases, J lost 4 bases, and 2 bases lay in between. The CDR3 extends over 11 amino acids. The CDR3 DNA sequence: TGCGCCAGCAGCTTGGAATACGAGCAGTACTTC. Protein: CASSLEYEQYF. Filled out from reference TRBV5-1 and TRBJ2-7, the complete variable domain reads KAGVTQTPRYLIKTRGQQVTLSCSPISGHRSVSWYQQTPGQGLQFLFEYFSETQRNKGNFPGRFSGRQFSNSRSEMNVSTLELGDSALYLCASSLEYEQYFGPGTRLTVT.

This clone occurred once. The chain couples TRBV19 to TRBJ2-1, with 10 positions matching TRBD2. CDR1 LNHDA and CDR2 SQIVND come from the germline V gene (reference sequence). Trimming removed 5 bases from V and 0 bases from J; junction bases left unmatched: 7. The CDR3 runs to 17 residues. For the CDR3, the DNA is TGTGCCAGTAGTCCTAGGACTAGCGGAAGCTCCTACAATGAGCAGTTCTTC. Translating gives CASSPRTSGSSYNEQFF.

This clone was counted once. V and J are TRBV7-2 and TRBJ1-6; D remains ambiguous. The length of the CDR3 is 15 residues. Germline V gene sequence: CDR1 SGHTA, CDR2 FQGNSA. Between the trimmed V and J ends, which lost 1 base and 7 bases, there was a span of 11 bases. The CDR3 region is CASSLVFRNNSPLHF. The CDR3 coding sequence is TGTGCCAGCAGCTTAGTTTTTAGGAACAATTCACCCCTCCACTTT.

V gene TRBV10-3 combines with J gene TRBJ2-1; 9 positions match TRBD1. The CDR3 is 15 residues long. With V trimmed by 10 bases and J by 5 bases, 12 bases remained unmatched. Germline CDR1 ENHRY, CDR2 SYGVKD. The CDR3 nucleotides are TGTGCCACCGGGTCCGGGACAGGGACAGACAATGAGCAGTTCTTC. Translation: CATGSGTGTDNEQFF.

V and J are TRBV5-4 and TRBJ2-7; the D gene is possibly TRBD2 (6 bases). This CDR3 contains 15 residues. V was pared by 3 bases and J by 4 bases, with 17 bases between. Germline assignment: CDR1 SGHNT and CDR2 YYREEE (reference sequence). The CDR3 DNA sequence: TGTGCCAGCAGCTCGCGACTGGAGGGGTCTTACGAGCAGTACTTC. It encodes CASSSRLEGSYEQYF.